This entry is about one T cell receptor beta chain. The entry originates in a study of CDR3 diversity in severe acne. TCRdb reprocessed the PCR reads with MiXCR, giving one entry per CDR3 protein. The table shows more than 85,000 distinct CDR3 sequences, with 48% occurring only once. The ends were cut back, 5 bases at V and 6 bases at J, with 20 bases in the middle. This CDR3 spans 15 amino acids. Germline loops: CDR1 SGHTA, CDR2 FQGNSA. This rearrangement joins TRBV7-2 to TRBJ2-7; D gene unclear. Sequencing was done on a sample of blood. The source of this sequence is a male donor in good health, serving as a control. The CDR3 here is CASSQAAYSYLEQYF. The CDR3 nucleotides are TGTGCCAGCAGCCAGGCGGCATATTCATACCTCGAGCAGTACTTC.